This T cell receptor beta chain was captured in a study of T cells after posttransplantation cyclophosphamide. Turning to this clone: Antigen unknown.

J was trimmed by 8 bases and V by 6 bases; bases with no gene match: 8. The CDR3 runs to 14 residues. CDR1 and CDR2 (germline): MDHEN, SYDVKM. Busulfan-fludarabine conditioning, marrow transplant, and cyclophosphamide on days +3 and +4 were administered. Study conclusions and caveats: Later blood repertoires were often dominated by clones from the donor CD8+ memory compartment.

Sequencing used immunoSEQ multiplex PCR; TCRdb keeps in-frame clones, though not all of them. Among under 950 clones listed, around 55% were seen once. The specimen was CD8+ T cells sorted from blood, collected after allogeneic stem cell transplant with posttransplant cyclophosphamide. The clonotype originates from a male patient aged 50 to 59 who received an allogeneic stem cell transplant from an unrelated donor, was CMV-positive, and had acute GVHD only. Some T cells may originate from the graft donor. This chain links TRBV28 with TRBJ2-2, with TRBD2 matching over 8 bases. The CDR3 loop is CASSPTSAQGELFF. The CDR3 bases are TGTGCCAGCAGCCCGACTAGCGCGCAGGGGGAGCTGTTTTTT.